The present T cell receptor (beta chain) was sequenced within a study of cytomegalovirus exposure and HLA in healthy donors. A multiplex PCR was run with 60 Vbeta primers and 13 Jbeta primers. TCRdb keeps only in-frame clones here, not all; method: immunoSEQ multiplex PCR. The table records under 150,000 clones, over 60% of them present only once. The study's findings and limits: It has been reported that TCR beta sequences accurately predicted the HLA-A and HLA-B alleles of most subjects.

Remarks on this clone: Antigen: not known.

From germline, CDR1 is MRHNA and CDR2 SNTAGT. The J segment lost 3 bases and the V segment lost 5 bases, leaving 4 bases of the junction unmatched. CDR3 length: 15 residues. The sample taken for sequencing was PBMCs. This TCR derives from a woman aged 40 to 50 in good health and CMV-seronegative. V and J are TRBV6-4 and TRBJ2-1; 10 bases align to TRBD2. The CDR3 coding sequence is TGTGCCAGCAGTTTAGCGGGAGGAGGCTACAATGAGCAGTTCTTC. Its translation: CASSLAGGGYNEQFF.